The clone carrying this T cell receptor (beta chain) was recorded a few times. Its antigen is not known. The data originate from a study of graft-versus-host responses after intestinal transplantation. Study as a whole: As for transplant type, recipients had multivisceral, liver-intestinal, or isolated intestinal grafts. Every recipient underwent anti-thymocyte globulin induction, then tacrolimus and steroids for two to three years. Study-level findings and limits: Maximum circulating GvH clone levels tracked with early post-transplant HvG decreases. Some GvH clones were seen earlier in gut or blood, suggesting intestinal origin.

Germline V gene data show CDR1 as MDHEN and CDR2 as SYDVKM. The CDR3 length is 13 residues. V was shortened by 3 bases and J by 1 base, with 6 bases between the two germline ends. Only in-frame clones appear in the TCRdb table, and some are missing; sequencing was by immunoSEQ multiplex PCR. The sample holds about 100,000 clones, roughly 90% seen once. Sequenced here: unstimulated CD4+ T cells sorted from spleen or lymph node cells, sampled before transplant. The sequence derives from a human donor who was the organ donor for an intestinal transplant. This chain uses TRBV28 with TRBJ1-1; D is perhaps TRBD1 (6 bases). The CDR3 loop reads CASSLTGNTEAFF. CDR3 in DNA: TGTGCCAGCAGTTTGACAGGGAACACTGAAGCTTTCTTT.